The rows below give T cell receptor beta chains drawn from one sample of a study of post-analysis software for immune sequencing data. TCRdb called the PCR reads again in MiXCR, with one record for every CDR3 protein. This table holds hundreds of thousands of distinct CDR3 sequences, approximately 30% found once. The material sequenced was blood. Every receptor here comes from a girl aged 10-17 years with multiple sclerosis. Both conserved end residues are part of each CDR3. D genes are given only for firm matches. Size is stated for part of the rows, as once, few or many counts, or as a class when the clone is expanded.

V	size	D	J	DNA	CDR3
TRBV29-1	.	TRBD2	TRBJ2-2	TGCAGCGCCTCCGGGACTAGCGGGAGGCTATACACCGGGGAGCTGTTTTTT	CSASGTSGRLYTGELFF
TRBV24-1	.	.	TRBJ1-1	TGTGCCACCAGTGATGGTAGGGGAAACACTGAAGCTTTCTTT	CATSDGRGNTEAFF
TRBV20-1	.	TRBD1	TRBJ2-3	TGCAGTGTGGACAGGCGAACAGATACGCAGTATTTT	CSVDRRTDTQYF
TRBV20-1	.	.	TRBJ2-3	TGCAGTGCTAGGGGGGCTAGCCGTCGGGATACGCAGTATTTT	CSARGASRRDTQYF
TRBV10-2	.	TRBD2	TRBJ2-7	TGCGCCAGCAGTGTCGTGTCGGGACTAGCGGGAAACGAGCAGTACTTC	CASSVVSGLAGNEQYF
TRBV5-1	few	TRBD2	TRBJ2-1	TGCGCCAGCACCCAAGACCTAGCGGGATCTTACAATGAGCAGTTCTTC	CASTQDLAGSYNEQFF
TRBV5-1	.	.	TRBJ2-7	TGCGCCAGCAGCTCTGGAGGTAGCGCGAGCTCCTACAATGAGCAGTACTTC	CASSSGGSASSYNEQYF
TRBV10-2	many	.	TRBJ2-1	TGCGCCAGCAGCCTTACATATGAGCAGTTCTTC	CASSLTYEQFF
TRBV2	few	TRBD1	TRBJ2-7	TGTGCCAGCGGCCGGGACAGGGTCCACGAGCAGTACTTC	CASGRDRVHEQYF
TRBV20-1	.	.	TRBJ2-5	TGCAGTGCTAGGTTCATGAGCAATGAGCAGTACTTC	CSARFMSNEQYF
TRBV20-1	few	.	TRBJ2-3	TGCAGTGCTAGATCAGGAGTGACAGGGTATTTT	CSARSGVTGYF
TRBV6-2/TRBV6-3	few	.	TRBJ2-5	TGTGCCAGCAGTTACGGGCAAGTCCAAGAGACCCAGTACTTC	CASSYGQVQETQYF
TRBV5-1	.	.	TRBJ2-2	TGCGCCAGCAGCTTGAGAAGTAACAGGGCAATGGGGACCGGGGAGCTGTTTTTT	CASSLRSNRAMGTGELFF
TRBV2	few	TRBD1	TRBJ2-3	TGTGCCAGCAGTCCGACAGGGAACACAGATACGCAGTATTTT	CASSPTGNTDTQYF
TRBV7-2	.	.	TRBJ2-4	TGTGCCAGCAGCTTAGGGGGACGAGCGGCGAACAAAAACATTCAGTACTTC	CASSLGGRAANKNIQYF
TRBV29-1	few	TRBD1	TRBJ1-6	TGCAGCGTCGCTGACAGGGATTATTCACCCCTCCACTTT	CSVADRDYSPLHF